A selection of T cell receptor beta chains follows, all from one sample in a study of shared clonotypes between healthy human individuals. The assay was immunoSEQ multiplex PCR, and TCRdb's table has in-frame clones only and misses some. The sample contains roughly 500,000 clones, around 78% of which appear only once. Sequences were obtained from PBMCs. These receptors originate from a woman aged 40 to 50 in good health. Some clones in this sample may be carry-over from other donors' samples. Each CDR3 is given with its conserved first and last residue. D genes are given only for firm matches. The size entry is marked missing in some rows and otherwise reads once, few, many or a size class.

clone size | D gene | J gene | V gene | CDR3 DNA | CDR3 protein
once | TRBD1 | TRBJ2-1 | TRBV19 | TGTGCCAGTAGTTTGGACAGGGGTTCTTGGATTGAGCAGTTCTTC | CASSLDRGSWIEQFF
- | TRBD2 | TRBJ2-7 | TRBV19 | TGTGCCAGTAGACAAATGCTAGCGGGGGCCTACGAGCAGTACTTC | CASRQMLAGAYEQYF
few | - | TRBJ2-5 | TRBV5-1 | TGCGCCAGCAGCTTCGGGACGGGGGAGACCCAGTACTTC | CASSFGTGETQYF
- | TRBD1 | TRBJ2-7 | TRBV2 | TGTGCCAGCAGAAGACAGGGAATCTCCTACGAGCAGTACTTC | CASRRQGISYEQYF
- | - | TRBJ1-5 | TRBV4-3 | TGCGCCAGCGGGGAAGGGCCGACGAGTGGGCCCCAGCATTTT | CASGEGPTSGPQHF
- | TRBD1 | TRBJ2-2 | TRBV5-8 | TGTGCCAGCAGCAAAGCCGGGACAGACGAGGGGGAGCTGTTTTTT | CASSKAGTDEGELFF
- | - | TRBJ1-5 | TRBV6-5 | TGTGCCAGCAGTGAGGCCCCAACGACCCAGCCCCAGCATTTT | CASSEAPTTQPQHF
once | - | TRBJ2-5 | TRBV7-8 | TGTGCCAGCAGCTTAGCGGGTAGCCAAGAGACCCAGTACTTC | CASSLAGSQETQYF
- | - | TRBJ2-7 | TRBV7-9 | TGTGCCAGCGGGAACTCCTACGAGCAGTACTTC | CASGNSYEQYF
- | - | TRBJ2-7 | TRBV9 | TGTGCCAGCAGCCCCCCTTACGGGGAGCAGTACTTC | CASSPPYGEQYF
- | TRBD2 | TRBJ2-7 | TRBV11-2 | TGTGCCAGCAGCTTTTTACCCCCCAGCGGGAGGCATTACGAGCAGTACTTC | CASSFLPPSGRHYEQYF
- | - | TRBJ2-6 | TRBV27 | TGTGCCAGCAGTGAACGGTTTTCTGGGGCCAACGTCCTGACTTTC | CASSERFSGANVLTF
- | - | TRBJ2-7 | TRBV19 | TGTGCCAGTAGCGCAATTGGGGGCCGCTACGAGCAGTACTTC | CASSAIGGRYEQYF
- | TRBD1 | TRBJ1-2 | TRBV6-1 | TGTGCCAGCAGCCTTCAGGGGGCAGGGATGAATGGCTACACCTTC | CASSLQGAGMNGYTF
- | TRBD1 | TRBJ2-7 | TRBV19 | TGTGCCAGTAGCAACCGACAGGGAGCCTACGAGCAGTACTTC | CASSNRQGAYEQYF
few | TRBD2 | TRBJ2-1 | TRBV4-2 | TGTGCCAGCAGCCCGACGGGACTACGCATATACAATGAGCAGTTCTTC | CASSPTGLRIYNEQFF
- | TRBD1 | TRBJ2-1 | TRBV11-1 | TGTGCCAGCAGCTTAGCACAGGGGAACTCCTACAATGAGCAGTTCTTC | CASSLAQGNSYNEQFF
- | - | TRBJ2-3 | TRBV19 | TGTGCCAGTAGTATAAACCCCGGGCAAGATACGCAGTATTTT | CASSINPGQDTQYF
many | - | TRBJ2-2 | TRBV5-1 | TGCGCCAGCAGACTGGGGGCTGACGCGAACACCGGGGAGCTGTTTTTT | CASRLGADANTGELFF
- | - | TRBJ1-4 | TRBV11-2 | TGTGCCAGCAGCTTAGCAGGACTCCATAATGAAAAACTGTTTTTT | CASSLAGLHNEKLFF
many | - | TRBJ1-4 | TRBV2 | TGTGCCAGCAGTGAAAGACAGAGTGAAAAACTGTTTTTT | CASSERQSEKLFF
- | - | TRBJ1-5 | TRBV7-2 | TGTGCCAGCAGCTTAGTCGTGCAGGGTAGTAGTAGCAATCAGCCCCAGCATTTT | CASSLVVQGSSSNQPQHF
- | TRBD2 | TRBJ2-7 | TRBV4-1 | TGCGCCAGCAGCCAAGATGCAGGACTAGCGGGACTTGTAGCCCCCTCCTACGAGCAGTACTTC | CASSQDAGLAGLVAPSYEQYF
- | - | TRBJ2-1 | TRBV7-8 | TGTGCCAGCAGCCGGAAGGACATCCCTGTCTACAATGAGCAGTTCTTC | CASSRKDIPVYNEQFF
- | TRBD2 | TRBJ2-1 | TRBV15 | TGTGCCACCAGCAGAGAAGCGGGAGTCTACAATGAGCAGTTCTTC | CATSREAGVYNEQFF
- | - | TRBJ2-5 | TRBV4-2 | TGTGCCAGCAGCACCGGACTTTCTCGGGGGACCCAGTACTTC | CASSTGLSRGTQYF
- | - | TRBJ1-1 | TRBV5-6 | TGTGCCAGCAGCTCTCCTGTGTACACTGAAGCTTTCTTT | CASSSPVYTEAFF
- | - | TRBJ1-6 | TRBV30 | TGTGCCTGGAGTGGGAAGGGAGGTTCACCCCTCCACTTT | CAWSGKGGSPLHF
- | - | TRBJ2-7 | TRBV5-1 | TGCGCCAGCAGCTTGGACAACTACGAGCAGTACTTC | CASSLDNYEQYF
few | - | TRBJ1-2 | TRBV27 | TGTGCCAGCAGTTTATCACCAGGGACGAACTATGGCTACACCTTC | CASSLSPGTNYGYTF
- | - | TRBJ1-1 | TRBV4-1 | TGCGCCAGCAGCCCGATTGAGCCGAACACTGAAGCTTTCTTT | CASSPIEPNTEAFF
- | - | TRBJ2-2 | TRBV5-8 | TGTGCCAGCAGCCCAAGTACCGGGGAGCTGTTTTTT | CASSPSTGELFF
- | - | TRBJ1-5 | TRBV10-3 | TGTGCCATCAGTGAGTCGCGGCACACCAATCAGCCCCAGCATTTT | CAISESRHTNQPQHF
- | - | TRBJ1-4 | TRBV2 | TGTGCCAGCAGTGAATGGGCCGGGTACGAAAAACTGTTTTTT | CASSEWAGYEKLFF
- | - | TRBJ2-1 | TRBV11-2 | TGTGCCAGCAGCTTAGTTAATGAGCAGTTCTTC | CASSLVNEQFF
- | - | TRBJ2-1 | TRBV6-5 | TGTGCCAGCAAGAGGACTGCTACGGGGAATGAGCAGTTCTTC | CASKRTATGNEQFF
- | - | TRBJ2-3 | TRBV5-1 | TGCGCCAGCAGCTTGGGGCAGGCGGCAGATACGCAGTATTTT | CASSLGQAADTQYF
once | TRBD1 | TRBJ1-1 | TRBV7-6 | TGTGCCAGCAGCCTCTGGACAGGAAGGAACACTGAAGCTTTCTTT | CASSLWTGRNTEAFF
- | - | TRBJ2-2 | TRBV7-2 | TGTGCCAGCAGCTTAAAGGCAGGGCGGATCACCGGGGAGCTGTTTTTT | CASSLKAGRITGELFF
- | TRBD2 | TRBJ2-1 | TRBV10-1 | TGCGCCAGCAGTGGGACTAGGGCGGACGGTTTGGATGAGCAGTTCTTC | CASSGTRADGLDEQFF
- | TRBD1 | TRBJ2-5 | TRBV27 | TGTGCCAGCAGTTCACAGGGGGCGGTGGAGACCCAGTACTTC | CASSSQGAVETQYF
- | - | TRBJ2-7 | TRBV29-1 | TGCAGCGTCCGAGTCCTTTCCAACTACGAGCAGTACTTC | CSVRVLSNYEQYF
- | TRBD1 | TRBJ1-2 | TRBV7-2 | TGTGCCAGCAGCGAGAGCAGGGGGTATGGCGGCTACACCTTC | CASSESRGYGGYTF
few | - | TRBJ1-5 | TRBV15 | TGTGCCACCAGCACCCTTAGCAATCAGCCCCAGCATTTT | CATSTLSNQPQHF
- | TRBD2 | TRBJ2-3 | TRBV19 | TGTGCCAGCGCTCCTAGCGGCAGCACAGATACGCAGTATTTT | CASAPSGSTDTQYF
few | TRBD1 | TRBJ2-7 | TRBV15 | TGTGCCACCAGCAGATCCAGGACAGGGGCCGAGCAGTACTTC | CATSRSRTGAEQYF
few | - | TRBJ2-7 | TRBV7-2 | TGTGCCAGCAGCCCCAGCCCGTCGATCGAGCAGTACTTC | CASSPSPSIEQYF
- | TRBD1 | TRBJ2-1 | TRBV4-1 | TGCGCCAGCAGCCACGGGGACAGGGCATACAATGAGCAGTTCTTC | CASSHGDRAYNEQFF
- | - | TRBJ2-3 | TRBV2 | TGTGCCAGCAGCAGGGAAGGAGATACGCAGTATTTT | CASSREGDTQYF
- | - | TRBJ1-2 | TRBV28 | TGTGCCAGCAGTTTAGATTATGGCTACACCTTC | CASSLDYGYTF